These 27 T cell receptor beta chains originate from one sample sequenced in a study of shared clonotypes between healthy human individuals. Only in-frame clones appear in the TCRdb table, and some are missing; sequencing was by immunoSEQ multiplex PCR. This sample has 650,000 to 750,000 clones, with 60% to 80% found just once. Input material: memory CD4+ T cells sorted from blood. The subset here: CD45RA-negative fraction. These receptors came from a woman aged 25 to 39 in good health.

In its sample, this clone was seen a few times. V and J are TRBV19 and TRBJ1-1; TRBD1 might be the D (5 bases). The CDR3 contains 11 residues. Germline V CDR1 and CDR2: LNHDA, SQIVND (reference sequence). Trimming stripped 5 bases from V and 9 bases from J, with 10 bases between. CDR3 sequence: CASSGATKAFF. The CDR3 DNA reads TGTGCCAGTAGTGGGGCGACGAAAGCTTTCTTT.

The rearrangement links TRBV11-2 to TRBJ2-1; the D gene is possibly TRBD2 (5 bases). Germline V gene data show CDR1 as SGHAT and CDR2 as FQNNGV. Trimming removed 3 bases from V and 4 bases from J, with 19 bases in between. The CDR3 consists of 17 residues. The DNA of the CDR3 is TGTGCCAGCAGCTTCCCGGTGTGGGGTGGAGGATACAATGAGCAGTTCTTC. It codes for CASSFPVWGGGYNEQFF.

To note about this clone: This sample includes further DNA sequences coding for the same CDR3. The chain couples TRBV19 to TRBJ1-4; 8 nucleotides match TRBD1. Trimming at V came to 4 bases and at J to 0 bases, leaving 1 base not matched to a gene. This CDR3 contains 15 residues. Germline V gives CDR1 LNHDA, CDR2 SQIVND (reference sequence). The CDR3: CASSRGQATNEKLFF. The CDR3 nucleotides read TGTGCCAGTAGTAGGGGACAGGCAACTAATGAAAAACTGTTTTTT.

The gene calls are TRBV29-1 and TRBJ2-1; tentatively, D is TRBD2 (5 bases). From germline, CDR1 is SQVTM and CDR2 ANQGSEA. There are 11 residues in the CDR3. Trimming shortened V by 6 bases and J by 4 bases, and 7 bases separated the two germline ends. CDR3: CSVGRYNEQFF. The CDR3, as DNA: TGCAGCGTGGGGAGATACAATGAGCAGTTCTTC.

V and J are TRBV11-2 and TRBJ2-1; D is unclear. CDR3 length equals 15 residues. V shed 0 bases and J shed 5 bases, with 11 bases lying between them. Germline assignment: CDR1 SGHAT and CDR2 FQNNGV. The CDR3, as DNA: TGTGCCAGCAGCTTAGAGGTCAGTATGAACAATGAGCAGTTCTTC. Residues: CASSLEVSMNNEQFF. The full variable domain, its missing parts supplied by reference TRBV11-2 and TRBJ2-1, is EAGVAQSPRYKIIEKRQSVAFWCNPISGHATLYWYQQILGQGPKLLIQFQNNGVVDDSQLPKDRFSAERLKGVDSTLKIQPAKLEDSAVYLCASSLEVSMNNEQFFGPGTRLTVL.

V usage is TRBV27 and J usage is TRBJ2-2, with D perhaps matching TRBD2 (6 bases). The CDR3 contains 14 residues. Trimming left V 6 bases short and J 3 bases short, with 11 bases between. From germline, CDR1 is MNHEY and CDR2 SMNVEV (reference sequence). CDR3 sequence: CASRSGTYTGELFF. The CDR3 DNA sequence: TGTGCCAGCAGATCCGGGACTTACACCGGGGAGCTGTTTTTT.

The V call is TRBV7-3, the J call TRBJ2-1; 7 bases fit TRBD2. There are 15 residues in the CDR3. CDR1 and CDR2 from the germline V gene are SGHTA and FQGTGA. The J segment lost 4 bases and the V segment lost 1 base, leaving 4 bases of the junction unmatched. CDR3 loop: CASSLSQAGYNEQFF. CDR3 coding DNA: TGTGCCAGCAGCTTAAGTCAAGCGGGATACAATGAGCAGTTCTTC. The full variable domain, its missing parts supplied by reference TRBV7-3 and TRBJ2-1, is GAGVSQTPSNKVTEKGKYVELRCDPISGHTALYWYRQSLGQGPEFLIYFQGTGAADDSGLPNDRFFAVRPEGSVSTLKIQRTERGDSAVYLCASSLSQAGYNEQFFGPGTRLTVL.

V is TRBV7-9 and J is TRBJ2-3; D is uncertain. CDR3 length: 14 amino acids. Germline V gives CDR1 SEHNR, CDR2 FQNEAQ (reference sequence). V was trimmed by 5 bases and J by 6 bases, leaving 15 bases between them. CDR3 nucleotides: TGTGCCAGCAGCCCCCCGTCGGCTCCGGATACGCAGTATTTT. It specifies CASSPPSAPDTQYF.

Of note for this clone: The same CDR3 is also encoded by other DNA sequences in this sample. The genes are TRBV5-1 and TRBJ1-5; D ambiguous. Germline CDR1 SGHRS, CDR2 YFSETQ. The ends were cut back, 5 bases at V and 4 bases at J, with 13 bases in the middle. The CDR3 is 14 residues long. DNA of the CDR3: TGCGCCAGCAGTCTGGGCGAGGGTAATCAGCCCCAGCATTTT. Residues: CASSLGEGNQPQHF.

This chain joins TRBV21-1 and TRBJ1-4; the DNA was not used to check the table's D call, TRBD1. TRBV21-1 is tagged as a pseudogene. There are 18 residues in the CDR3. CDR3 nucleotide sequence: TGTGCCAGCAGCAAAAATGGGGACAGCCGTGCAACTAATGAAAAACTGTTTTTT. The encoded protein is CASSKNGDSRATNEKLFF.

This chain joins TRBV11-1 and TRBJ1-3; TRBD1 agrees at 10 bases. J lost 0 bases, V lost 5 bases, and 4 bases had no gene match. Germline CDR1 SGHAT, CDR2 FQDESV (reference sequence). The CDR3 is made up of 16 amino acids. The CDR3 spells CASSPGTGASGNTIYF. CDR3 in DNA: TGTGCCAGCAGCCCGGGGACAGGGGCCTCTGGAAACACCATATATTTT.

The chain recombines TRBV25-1 with TRBJ2-3; D ambiguous. CDR1 and CDR2 (germline): MGHDK, SYGVNS. The CDR3 is 14 residues long. The germline V and J ends were trimmed by 4 bases and 1 base, with 9 bases remaining between them. The CDR3 DNA sequence: TGTGCCAGCAGTGTCTCTCGGGGCACAGATACGCAGTATTTT. Its protein product is CASSVSRGTDTQYF.

J is TRBJ1-5 and V is TRBV6-6, with D possibly TRBD1 on 6 matching bases. CDR3 length: 15 residues. Germline-derived CDR1 and CDR2 are MNHNY and SVGAGI (reference sequence). V gave up 4 bases and J gave up 6 bases, with 16 bases separating them. The CDR3: CASSFWGEGGQPQHF. The CDR3 DNA is TGTGCCAGCAGTTTTTGGGGAGAAGGGGGTCAGCCCCAGCATTTT.

Comments on this clone: The same CDR3 also results from other DNA sequences found in this sample. The chain joins TRBV11-2 to TRBJ2-1, with D unresolved. The CDR3 loop spans 12 amino acids. Germline assignment: CDR1 SGHAT and CDR2 FQNNGV. V lost 3 bases, J lost 4 bases, and 4 bases lay in between. Here the CDR3 DNA reads TGTGCCAGCAGCTTTGGTTACAATGAGCAGTTCTTC. The encoded protein is CASSFGYNEQFF.

The chain is built from TRBV10-3 and TRBJ2-7; 10 nucleotides align to TRBD2. The CDR3 sequence is 19 residues long. V lost 3 bases to trimming and J lost 0 bases; unmatched junction nucleotides: 14. Germline assignment: CDR1 ENHRY and CDR2 SYGVKD. This CDR3 is CAISDLVGLAARSSYEQYF. The DNA for the CDR3 is TGTGCCATCAGTGACCTTGTTGGACTAGCGGCCAGGAGCTCCTACGAGCAGTACTTC.

This rearrangement joins TRBV28 to TRBJ2-7; 7 bases align to TRBD1. J was trimmed by 2 bases and V by 7 bases; bases with no gene match: 11. Germline CDR1 and CDR2: MDHEN and SYDVKM. The CDR3 has 15 amino acids. The DNA for the CDR3 is TGTGCCAGCATATCCCCTTCGGGGACAGCCTACGAGCAGTACTTC. It specifies CASISPSGTAYEQYF.

This chain uses TRBV19 with TRBJ2-3; 13 positions agree with TRBD2. This CDR3 comprises 16 residues. Germline lookup yields CDR1 LNHDA and CDR2 SQIVND (reference sequence). Germline trimming cut 7 bases from V and 5 bases from J; bases unmatched to any gene: 9. CDR3: CASTPWTSGRQDTQYF. CDR3 sequence (DNA): TGTGCCAGTACCCCCTGGACTAGCGGGAGACAAGATACGCAGTATTTT.

This clone was seen only once. The V and J genes are TRBV19 and TRBJ2-5; D is undetermined. V gave up 4 bases and J gave up 5 bases, with 14 bases separating them. CDR1 is LNHDA and CDR2 is SQIVND in the germline V gene (reference sequence). The CDR3 is made up of 14 amino acids. The CDR3 nucleotides are TGTGCCAGTAGTAGCCAGACTTTATGGGAGACCCAGTACTTC. Translating it yields CASSSQTLWETQYF.

This clone was observed a single time. This sequence joins TRBV28 and TRBJ2-4; D possibly corresponds to TRBD2 (5 bases). V lost 2 bases and J lost 9, with 14 bases in between. The CDR3 is made up of 14 amino acids. Germline loops: CDR1 MDHEN, CDR2 SYDVKM. CDR3 sequence reads: CASSLPLLATIQYF. The CDR3 DNA reads TGTGCCAGCAGTTTACCCCTCCTAGCTACCATTCAGTACTTC.

J is TRBJ2-2 and V is TRBV5-1; D possibly uses TRBD1 or TRBD2 (6 bases each). This CDR3 contains 17 residues. Germline V gene data show CDR1 as SGHRS and CDR2 as YFSETQ. V was shortened by 3 bases and J by 2 bases, with 17 bases between the two germline ends. In DNA, the CDR3 is TGCGCCAGCAGCTCCGGGGGCAATAATATCAACACCGGGGAGCTGTTTTTT. This sequence encodes CASSSGGNNINTGELFF.

This clone occurred many times. The chain has TRBV28 and TRBJ1-2; D ambiguous. CDR1 and CDR2 from the germline V gene are MDHEN and SYDVKM. CDR3 size: 17 residues. V shed 1 base and J shed 2 bases, with 17 bases lying between them. The CDR3 loop is CASSLLNPGPANYGYTF. Written as DNA, the CDR3 is TGTGCCAGCAGTTTATTAAATCCCGGACCTGCGAACTATGGCTACACCTTC.

This clone was counted at least ten times. The chain links TRBV7-9 to TRBJ2-2, with D possibly being TRBD2 (6 bases). The CDR3 consists of 16 residues. Per germline, CDR1 SEHNR and CDR2 FQNEAQ (reference sequence). V was trimmed by 3 bases and J by 3 bases, leaving 14 bases between them. The CDR3 region has the DNA TGTGCCAGCAGCTTTGGGGCGGGATTTTACACCGGGGAGCTGTTTTTT. Its translation is CASSFGAGFYTGELFF.

This clone showed up just a few times. CDR3 residues: CASSGAMKQFF. The CDR3 nucleotides are TGTGCCAGCAGCGGGGCGATGAAGCAGTTCTTC. V usage is TRBV2 and J usage is TRBJ2-1; D is tentatively TRBD1 or TRBD2 (5 bases each). Germline CDR1 is SNHLY and CDR2 is FYNNEI. This CDR3 region has 11 residues. V gave up 6 bases and J gave up 11 bases, with 11 bases separating them.

The chain is built from TRBV4-2 and TRBJ2-1; 7 bases are shared with TRBD2. V was pared by 3 bases and J by 8 bases, with 13 bases of the junction left unmatched. The germline V gene encodes CDR1 LGHNA and CDR2 YNFKEQ. The CDR3 runs to 16 residues. CDR3 DNA: TGTGCCAGCAGCCAGGACCGGGCTAGCGGTGCGGATGAGCAGTTCTTC. Protein product: CASSQDRASGADEQFF.

The chain uses TRBV18 and TRBJ2-4, with D perhaps matching TRBD1 (5 bases). V dropped 2 bases and J dropped 0 bases, with 11 bases sitting between them. This CDR3 is built from 16 residues. CDR1 is KGHSH and CDR2 is LQKENI in the germline V gene. The CDR3 spells CASSPSIREAKNIQYF. The CDR3 DNA sequence: TGTGCCAGCTCACCAAGCATCAGGGAAGCCAAAAACATTCAGTACTTC.

As regards this clone: This likely came from a read error, as a far larger clone is one base away. Within the sample, other DNA sequences also encode this same CDR3. V and J are TRBV2 and TRBJ1-5, with D possibly matching TRBD1 (6 bases). The V and J ends lost 3 bases and 2 bases respectively, with 8 bases between them. CDR3 size: 14 residues. Germline CDR1 SNHLY, CDR2 FYNNEI. The chain's CDR3 is CASSDRGGNQPQHF. The CDR3 DNA reads TGTGCCAGCAGTGACAGGGGAGGCAATCAGCCCCAGCATTTT.

The DNA of the CDR3 is TGCGCCAGCACTTCACATGACACAGATACGCAGTATTTT. Amino acids: CASTSHDTDTQYF. The V and J genes are TRBV4-1 and TRBJ2-3, with D unclear. With 7 bases removed from V and 2 bases from J, the gap between germline ends came to 10 bases. CDR1 and CDR2 (germline): MGHRA, YSYEKL. The CDR3 runs 13 residues.